The text below deals with one TCR beta chain. No antigen is known for it. This entry comes from a study of T cell responses to AZD1222 COVID-19 vaccine. Study results and limitations: Spike regions recognized by vaccine-associated CD4 TCRs spanned the protein, led by 160-218 and 743-854. Baseline seropositivity occurred in only a handful of AZD1222 recipients. A mostly white British donor set with more females was recruited, and clonal diversity was possibly underestimated.

Profiled with immunoSEQ multiplex PCR; TCRdb holds only in-frame clones, not every one. This sample has roughly 120,000 clones, with more than 75% found just once. The CDR3 contains 16 residues. Germline CDR1 reads WNHNN; CDR2 reads SYGVQD (reference sequence). V lost 1 base, J lost 3 bases, and 6 bases stayed unmatched. The chain has TRBV10-1 and TRBJ2-7; 10 positions match TRBD1. This receptor was obtained from an adult who received the AZD1222 COVID-19 vaccine. The sample was peripheral blood, taken 28 days after the second AZD1222 dose. CDR3 region: CASSEFGWDRGYEQYF. The CDR3 DNA follows: TGCGCCAGCAGTGAGTTTGGGTGGGACAGGGGCTACGAGCAGTACTTC.